Shown below are 28 T cell receptor beta chains from a single sample sequenced in a study of preoperative IRX-2 immunotherapy in early breast cancer. Treatment: preoperative locoregional IRX-2 cytokine immunotherapy. Sequencing was performed with immunoSEQ multiplex PCR; in TCRdb, only in-frame clones are kept and a portion is missing. Of under 30,000 clones detected, around 87% appear once; the ten largest clones hold about 8.4%. The sample here was tumor tissue, taken after IRX-2 immunotherapy. The receptors were gathered from a human donor with breast cancer.

The V gene is TRBV6-5, the J gene TRBJ2-7, with TRBD2 as a possible D gene (5 bases). The germline V gene encodes CDR1 MNHEY and CDR2 SVGAGI. The length of the CDR3 is 15 residues. Between the trimmed V and J ends, which lost 6 bases and 6 bases, there was a span of 21 bases. CDR3 DNA: TGTGCCAGCAGCCCTGACCCAGCTTTAGGGAGCGAGCAGTACTTC. The encoded protein is CASSPDPALGSEQYF.

The chain has TRBV27 and TRBJ1-1; 7 nucleotides agree with TRBD1. The length of the CDR3 is 14 residues. CDR1 is MNHEY and CDR2 is SMNVEV in the germline V gene (reference sequence). Trimming cost V 7 bases and J 3 bases; bases outside gene matches: 8. This CDR3 is CASTRQGSYTEAFF. In nucleotides, the CDR3 is TGTGCCAGCACCCGACAGGGTAGTTACACTGAAGCTTTCTTT.

The gene calls are TRBV4-3 and TRBJ2-3, with TRBD2 matching 12 bases. Germline lookup yields CDR1 LGHNA and CDR2 YSLEER. This CDR3 spans 17 amino acids. J gave up 6 bases and V 5 bases, and 12 bases lay outside the gene matches. The DNA of the CDR3 is TGCGCCAGCAGCAAAGGGTCCGTACTAGCGGGGGGCGATACGCAGTATTTT. Protein sequence: CASSKGSVLAGGDTQYF.

CDR3 sequence (DNA): TGCGCCAGCAGCTTGGCGGGGGGTGAAAACACCATATATTTT. Protein product: CASSLAGGENTIYF. J is TRBJ1-3 and V is TRBV5-1; perhaps TRBD1 as D (5 bases). CDR3 size: 14 residues. Trimming cost V 0 bases and J 6 bases, with 10 bases left between them. Germline assignment: CDR1 SGHRS and CDR2 YFSETQ.

Here the CDR3 reads CASSFGRVRADEQYF. In nucleotides, the CDR3 is TGTGCCAGCAGCTTTGGTCGGGTCAGGGCGGACGAGCAGTACTTC. V gene TRBV5-4 combines with J gene TRBJ2-5; possibly TRBD1 for D (5 bases). The J call could be wrong; TRBJ2-7 is a better fit for the DNA end. The germline V gene encodes CDR1 SGHNT and CDR2 YYREEE (reference sequence). This CDR3 has 15 residues.

The chain recombines TRBV19 with TRBJ2-6, with 10 bases matching TRBD1. The V gene's germline CDR1 is LNHDA and CDR2 SQIVND (reference sequence). Germline trimming cut 6 bases from V and 2 bases from J; bases unmatched to any gene: 1. The CDR3 sequence is 15 residues long. Written as DNA, the CDR3 is TGTGCCAGTAGAGGACAGGGGGCTGGGGCCAACGTCCTGACTTTC. It is translated as CASRGQGAGANVLTF.

The chain combines TRBV28 with TRBJ2-5, with D possibly TRBD1 on 5 matching bases. In germline, CDR1 is MDHEN, CDR2 SYDVKM. Trimming removed 5 bases at V and 2 bases at J, with 9 bases between. CDR3 size: 13 residues. In DNA form, the CDR3 reads TGTGCCAGCAGTCCCCCAGGGCAAGAGACCCAGTACTTC. Its translation: CASSPPGQETQYF.

V usage is TRBV10-3 and J usage is TRBJ2-7; 8 positions agree with TRBD1. The CDR3 has 13 residues. Germline V gene data show CDR1 as ENHRY and CDR2 as SYGVKD. J lost 3 bases, V lost 6 bases, and 4 bases had no gene match. CDR3 amino acids: CAIRGTGYYEQYF. The CDR3 nucleotides read TGTGCCATCAGGGGGACAGGCTACTACGAGCAGTACTTC.

This chain connects TRBV6-5 to TRBJ2-7; 11 positions match TRBD1. Looked up from germline, CDR1 is MNHEY and CDR2 is SVGAGI. The CDR3 has 15 residues. With 3 bases clipped from V and 7 bases from J, the junction kept 8 bases outside the gene matches. The CDR3 nucleotides read TGTGCCAGCAGTTATTTCGGACAGGGGGCGAATGAGCAGTACTTC. Protein: CASSYFGQGANEQYF.

The chain combines TRBV18 with TRBJ2-7; tentatively, D is TRBD1 (6 bases). The V and J ends lost 5 bases and 1 base respectively, with 12 bases between them. CDR1 KGHSH and CDR2 LQKENI come from the germline V gene. This CDR3 region has 14 residues. CDR3 in DNA: TGTGCCAGCTCAGTCACAGGGACGTCCTACGAGCAGTACTTC. This translates into CASSVTGTSYEQYF.

This chain uses TRBV11-3 with TRBJ2-1; D may be TRBD2 (5 bases). This CDR3 contains 18 residues. The V and J ends lost 4 bases and 7 bases respectively, with 26 bases between them. In germline, CDR1 is SGHNT, CDR2 YENEEA. The CDR3: CASSSQRSGTHAGNEQFF. In DNA, the CDR3 is TGTGCCAGCAGCTCCCAGCGTTCGGGCACCCACGCGGGTAATGAGCAGTTCTTC.

J is TRBJ1-4 and V is TRBV5-1; 7 bases fit TRBD1. This CDR3 has 15 amino acids. V lost 4 bases to trimming and J lost 4 bases; unmatched junction nucleotides: 7. Looked up from germline, CDR1 is SGHRS and CDR2 is YFSETQ. CDR3 nucleotide sequence: TGCGCCAGCAGCAGATCCGGGACAGATAATGAAAAACTGTTTTTT. Its translation: CASSRSGTDNEKLFF.

The gene calls are TRBV4-3 and TRBJ2-6; unclear D gene. This CDR3 comprises 15 residues. Germline V gene sequence: CDR1 LGHNA, CDR2 YSLEER. V was cut by 0 bases and J by 2 bases, with 5 bases left in between. CDR3 amino acids: CASSQDSTGANVLTF. The CDR3 nucleotides read TGCGCCAGCAGCCAAGATTCGACTGGGGCCAACGTCCTGACTTTC.

This chain connects TRBV7-2 to TRBJ2-7; tentatively, D is TRBD1 or TRBD2 (5 bases each). Trimming removed 5 bases from V and 3 bases from J, with 11 bases in between. The germline CDR1 and CDR2 sequences are SGHTA and FQGNSA. CDR3 length equals 13 residues. The CDR3 loop is CASSRDVIYEQYF. In DNA form, the CDR3 reads TGTGCCAGCAGCAGGGACGTGATCTACGAGCAGTACTTC.

The J gene is TRBJ1-2, the V gene TRBV20-1; no reliable D call. V lost 3 bases and J 8 bases, leaving 4 bases between the germline ends. Germline lookup yields CDR1 DFQATT and CDR2 SNEGSKA (reference sequence). This CDR3 contains 9 residues. The CDR3 protein is CSASLGYTF. The CDR3 region has the DNA TGCAGTGCTAGCTTGGGCTACACCTTC.

CDR3 residues: CASSTLGAGPPDTQYF. In DNA form, the CDR3 reads TGTGCCAGCAGTACCTTAGGGGCGGGGCCGCCAGATACGCAGTATTTT. This chain links TRBV27 with TRBJ2-3; tentatively, D is TRBD2 (6 bases). The CDR3 has 16 residues. V lost 5 bases and J 4 bases, leaving 19 bases between the germline ends. CDR1 MNHEY and CDR2 SMNVEV come from the germline V gene (reference sequence).

This clone was recorded only once. J is TRBJ1-1 and V is TRBV18; possible D gene TRBD1, 6 bases. CDR1 is KGHSH, CDR2 LQKENI, per germline. CDR3 length: 15 amino acids. With 6 bases removed from V and 4 bases from J, the gap between germline ends came to 18 bases. CDR3 coding DNA: TGTGCCAGCTCCTTAGAGCTGGGGGCGCGCACTGAAGCTTTCTTT. It specifies CASSLELGARTEAFF.

This rearrangement joins TRBV5-4 to TRBJ2-7, with 7 bases identical to TRBD2. The CDR3 has 16 amino acids. CDR1 is SGHNT, CDR2 YYREEE, per germline (reference sequence). With V trimmed by 4 bases and J by 2 bases, 12 bases remained unmatched. CDR3 sequence: CASSVGSPSGAYEQYF. CDR3 nucleotide sequence: TGTGCCAGCAGCGTGGGGTCCCCTAGCGGAGCCTACGAGCAGTACTTC.

The rearrangement uses TRBV4-3 and TRBJ2-2; D is ambiguous. V was clipped by 2 bases and J by 5 bases, with 12 bases between them. CDR1 and CDR2 from the germline V gene are LGHNA and YSLEER. This CDR3 contains 15 residues. CDR3 protein: CASSQFGANTGELFF. In DNA form, the CDR3 reads TGCGCCAGCAGCCAATTTGGAGCCAATACCGGGGAGCTGTTTTTT.

The chain recombines TRBV5-1 with TRBJ2-3, with 9 bases fitting TRBD1. The CDR3 totals 14 residues. Germline V gives CDR1 SGHRS, CDR2 YFSETQ. V shed 4 bases and J 6 bases; nucleotides not matched to a gene: 6. For the CDR3, the DNA is TGCGCCAGCAGCCGGGGGGACAGGGATGATACGCAGTATTTT. Its protein product is CASSRGDRDDTQYF.

V usage is TRBV5-1 and J usage is TRBJ2-3; unclear D gene. The CDR3 contains 14 residues. In germline, CDR1 is SGHRS, CDR2 YFSETQ. Trimming took off 4 bases at V and 7 bases at J, with 16 bases between the two ends. The CDR3 loop reads CASSPGISGHTQYF. DNA for the CDR3: TGCGCCAGCAGCCCAGGAATCAGTGGCCATACGCAGTATTTT.

The chain uses TRBV5-6 and TRBJ1-5; 8 nucleotides line up with TRBD1. CDR3 length: 14 residues. The junction had 2 bases not matched to a gene; V was cut back by 4 bases and J by 2 bases. Germline V gives CDR1 SGHDT, CDR2 YYEEEE. CDR3 sequence reads: CASSPGQGNQPQHF. CDR3 coding DNA: TGTGCCAGCAGCCCGGGACAGGGCAATCAGCCCCAGCATTTT.

The genes are TRBV23-1 and TRBJ2-3; 14 nucleotides match TRBD2. TRBV23-1 is an ORF, and what it does is uncertain. There are 16 residues in the CDR3. Trimming at V came to 11 bases and at J to 5 bases, leaving 12 bases not matched to a gene. The CDR3 here is CAQSTGLAGVGDTQYF. CDR3 DNA: TGCGCCCAATCGACGGGACTAGCGGGGGTGGGAGATACGCAGTATTTT.

The chain joins TRBV7-2 to TRBJ2-7; 7 nucleotides line up with TRBD1. The germline V gene encodes CDR1 SGHTA and CDR2 FQGNSA. The CDR3 consists of 15 residues. With 5 bases clipped from V and 0 bases from J, the junction kept 7 bases outside the gene matches. CDR3 sequence reads: CASSPQDRNSYEQYF. CDR3 nucleotides: TGTGCCAGCAGCCCACAGGACAGGAACTCCTACGAGCAGTACTTC.

The gene calls are TRBV5-1 and TRBJ2-7; D is perhaps TRBD1 (6 bases). The CDR3 is 14 amino acids. V was trimmed by 6 bases and J by 0 bases, leaving 13 bases between them. Germline V gene lookup returns CDR1 SGHRS and CDR2 YFSETQ. In DNA, the CDR3 is TGCGCCAGCACCCTGGACAGTAACTCCTACGAGCAGTACTTC. The encoded protein is CASTLDSNSYEQYF.

The V gene is TRBV9, the J gene TRBJ2-1; TRBD2 agrees at 8 bases. The J segment lost 10 bases and the V segment lost 0 bases, leaving 6 bases of the junction unmatched. CDR1 is SGDLS, CDR2 YYNGEE, per germline. This CDR3 has 14 amino acids. DNA for the CDR3: TGTGCCAGCAGCGTAGGACTAGCGTTGGGAGAGCAGTTCTTC. Translated, it gives CASSVGLALGEQFF.

The genes are TRBV30 and TRBJ2-5; D not certain. V shed 0 bases and J shed 5 bases, with 7 bases lying between them. Germline CDR1 GTSNPN, CDR2 SVGIG (reference sequence). CDR3 length: 12 residues. The CDR3 protein is CAWSVVGETQYF. The CDR3, as DNA: TGTGCCTGGAGTGTGGTCGGCGAGACCCAGTACTTC. Drawing the rest from reference TRBV30 and TRBJ2-5, the complete variable domain is SQTIHQWPATLVQPVGSPLSLECTVEGTSNPNLYWYRQAAGRGLQLLFYSVGIGQISSEVPQNLSASRPQDRQFILSSKKLLLSDSGFYLCAWSVVGETQYFGPGTRLLVL.

The rearrangement joins TRBV6-6 to TRBJ1-3, with unresolved D. The CDR3 loop spans 15 amino acids. Germline-derived CDR1 and CDR2 are MNHNY and SVGAGI (reference sequence). V shed 5 bases and J shed 0 bases, with 11 bases lying between them. CDR3 sequence (DNA): TGTGCCAGCAGTCGGACTACCTCCTCTGGAAACACCATATATTTT. Translation gives CASSRTTSSGNTIYF.